The sequence of this TCR beta chain was determined in a study of radiotherapy plus CTLA-4 blockade in lung cancer. The overall study: Disease control was achieved by around 32% of patients, and objective responses by about 19%.

Findings and caveats of the study: Reports state that early shifts in blood T cell clones, with interferon-beta, best predicted response. Following radiotherapy plus ipilimumab, tumor-derived TCR clones expanded in the blood.

With ipilimumab providing CTLA-4 blockade, focal radiation was administered to patients who had chemo-refractory metastatic non-small-cell lung cancer. The CDR3 loop spans 17 amino acids. Unmatched junction bases numbered 7, after V lost 0 bases and J lost 4 bases. Per the germline V gene, CDR1 is SEHNR and CDR2 is FQNEAQ (reference sequence). Profiled with immunoSEQ multiplex PCR; TCRdb holds only in-frame clones, not every one. The data show 80,000 or so clones, roughly 80% seen once. As regards this clone: The antigen is unknown.

Sequenced material: peripheral blood, taken from a patient treated with radiotherapy plus ipilimumab. V gene TRBV7-9 combines with J gene TRBJ1-3; 9 positions match TRBD1. The TCR was taken from a human donor with non-small cell lung cancer who had stable disease on radiotherapy plus ipilimumab. The CDR3 nucleotides are TGTGCCAGCAGCTTAGCGCTTGGGACAGGGCTCGGAAACACCATATATTTT. Protein product: CASSLALGTGLGNTIYF.